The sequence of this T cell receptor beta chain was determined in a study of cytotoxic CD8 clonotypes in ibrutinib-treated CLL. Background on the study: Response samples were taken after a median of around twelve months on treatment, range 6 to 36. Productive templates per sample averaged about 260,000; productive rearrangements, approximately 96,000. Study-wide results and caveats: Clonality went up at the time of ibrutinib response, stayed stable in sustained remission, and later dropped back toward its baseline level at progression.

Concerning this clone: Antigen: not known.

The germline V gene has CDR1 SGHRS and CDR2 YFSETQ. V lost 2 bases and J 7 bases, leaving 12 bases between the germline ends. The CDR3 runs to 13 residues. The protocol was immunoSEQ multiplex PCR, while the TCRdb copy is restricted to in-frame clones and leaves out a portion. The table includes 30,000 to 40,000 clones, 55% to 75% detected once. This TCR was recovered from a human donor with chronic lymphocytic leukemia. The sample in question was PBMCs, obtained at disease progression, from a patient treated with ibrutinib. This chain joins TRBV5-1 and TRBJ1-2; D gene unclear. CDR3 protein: CASSFQDRAGYTF. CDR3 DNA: TGCGCCAGCAGCTTTCAAGATAGGGCTGGCTACACCTTC.